This TCR beta chain was found in a study of control samples from healthy donors and cancer patients. This clone was picked up a small number of times. The data were produced by immunoSEQ multiplex PCR, yet TCRdb's version contains in-frame clones alone and is incomplete. The sample holds 150,000 to 200,000 clones, approximately 94% seen once. V was pared by 8 bases and J by 2 bases, with 9 bases of the junction left unmatched. Germline V gene lookup returns CDR1 MNHNY and CDR2 SVGAGI (reference sequence). The CDR3 has 15 residues. The V call is TRBV6-6, the J call TRBJ1-2; TRBD1 matches 9 bases. The receptor was isolated from a woman in her 40s in good health. The sample comprised blood. The CDR3 protein is CASSPQGAGNYGYTF. The CDR3 coding sequence is TGTGCCAGCTCCCCACAGGGGGCTGGGAACTATGGCTACACCTTC.